These 5 T cell receptor beta chains were all obtained from the same sample, sequenced in a study of patients and donors after allogeneic stem cell transplantation. TCRdb recomputed calls from the RT-PCR reads with MiXCR, one row per CDR3 protein. The sample lists some 960,000 distinct CDR3 sequences; about a sixth were seen once. Specimen: blood, either unsorted or a sorted T cell fraction (not recorded which). Receptors were obtained from a human donor who was either an allogeneic HSCT recipient or a stem cell or donor lymphocyte infusion donor (not recorded which). It is not recorded whose cells these are; they may come from a transplant donor.

This clonotype was counted only a few times. The chain combines TRBV6-1 with TRBJ1-4; weak D call: TRBD1 (6 bases). The length of the CDR3 is 14 residues. V shed 8 bases and J shed 2 bases, with 12 bases lying between them. Germline CDR1 and CDR2: MNHNS and SASEGT. Here the CDR3 reads CASEGGPTNEKLFF. The DNA for the CDR3 is TGTGCCAGCGAGGGGGGCCCTACTAATGAAAAACTGTTTTTT.

This clonotype showed up just a few times. The chain couples TRBV30 to TRBJ1-5; no clear D gene. V dropped 1 base and J dropped 7 bases, with 11 bases sitting between them. Germline lookup yields CDR1 GTSNPN and CDR2 SVGIG (reference sequence). The CDR3 contains 13 residues. CDR3 loop: CAWSAAYEQPQHF. The CDR3 DNA follows: TGTGCCTGGAGTGCCGCCTACGAGCAGCCCCAGCATTTT.

A few counts support this clonotype. The V call is TRBV29-1, the J call TRBJ1-2, with 8 bases that match TRBD1. Trimming at V came to 5 bases and at J to 4 bases, leaving 6 bases not matched to a gene. Germline assignment: CDR1 SQVTM and CDR2 ANQGSEA. CDR3 length: 13 residues. The DNA of the CDR3 is TGCAGCGTTTCCAGGGGGCTTAGCTATGGCTACACCTTC. Protein sequence: CSVSRGLSYGYTF.

This clonotype turned up a few times. V is TRBV29-1 and J is TRBJ2-3, with 7 bases matching TRBD2. J gave up 4 bases and V 3 bases, and 4 bases lay outside the gene matches. Germline-derived CDR1 and CDR2 are SQVTM and ANQGSEA. The length of the CDR3 is 13 residues. The CDR3 protein is CSVERGRADTQYF. CDR3 DNA sequence: TGCAGCGTTGAGCGGGGGAGGGCAGATACGCAGTATTTT.

The chain carries TRBV28 and TRBJ2-7, with a weak D call TRBD2 (6 bases). Looked up from germline, CDR1 is MDHEN and CDR2 is SYDVKM. V gave up 7 bases and J gave up 1 base, with 17 bases separating them. The CDR3 has 15 amino acids. The CDR3 loop reads CASTLPGTGSYEQYF. In DNA form, the CDR3 reads TGTGCCAGCACCCTTCCCGGGACTGGTTCCTACGAGCAGTACTTC.